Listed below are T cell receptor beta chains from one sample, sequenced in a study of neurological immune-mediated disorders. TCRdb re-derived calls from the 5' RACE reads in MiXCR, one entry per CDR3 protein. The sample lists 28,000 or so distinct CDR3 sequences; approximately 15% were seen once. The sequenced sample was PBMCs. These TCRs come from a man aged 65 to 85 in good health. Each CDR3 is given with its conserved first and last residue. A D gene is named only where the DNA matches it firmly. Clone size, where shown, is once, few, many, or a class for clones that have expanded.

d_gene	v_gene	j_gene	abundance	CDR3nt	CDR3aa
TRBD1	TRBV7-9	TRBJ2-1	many	TGTGCCAGCAGCGGGGACAGGGTTACCAGCAATGAGCAGTTCTTC	CASSGDRVTSNEQFF
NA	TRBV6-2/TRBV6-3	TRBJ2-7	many	TGTGCCAGCAGTTACTCCGCCAGGGAGACGGACGAGCAGTACTTC	CASSYSARETDEQYF
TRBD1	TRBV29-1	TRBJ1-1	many	TGCAGCGCGGGGGACAGGGGCGGGGGCACTGAAGCTTTCTTT	CSAGDRGGGTEAFF
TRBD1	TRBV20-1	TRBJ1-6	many	TGCAGTGCTAGAGATCCCAGACAGGGGAACCATAATTCACCCCTCCACTTT	CSARDPRQGNHNSPLHF
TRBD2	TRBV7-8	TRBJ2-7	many	TGTGCCAGCAGCCCAGGGACTAGCGGCAACCTCTACGAGCAGTACTTC	CASSPGTSGNLYEQYF
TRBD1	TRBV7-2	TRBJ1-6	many	TGTGCCAGCAGCATACAACAGGGGGCGGAGTGGGATTCACCCCTCCACTTT	CASSIQQGAEWDSPLHF
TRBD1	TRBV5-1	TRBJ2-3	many	TGCGCCAGCAGCGGGGGACAGGAGTCAGATACGCAGTATTTT	CASSGGQESDTQYF
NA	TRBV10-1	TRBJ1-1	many	TGCGCCAGCAGGACGGACAGGAACACTGAAGCTTTCTTT	CASRTDRNTEAFF
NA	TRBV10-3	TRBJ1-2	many	TGTGCCATCAGTGAGTCGACGTGGGGCTACACCTTC	CAISESTWGYTF
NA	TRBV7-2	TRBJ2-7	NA	TGTGCCAGCAGCTTACAACGGTTCGAGCAGTACTTC	CASSLQRFEQYF
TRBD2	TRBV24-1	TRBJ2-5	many	TGTGCCACCAGTGATCCCCCCGGGACTAGCGGGGGGCCTTTCCAAGAGACCCAGTACTTC	CATSDPPGTSGGPFQETQYF
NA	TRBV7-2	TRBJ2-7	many	TGTGCCAGCAGCTTGGACAGCCGCTACTACGAGCAGTACTTC	CASSLDSRYYEQYF
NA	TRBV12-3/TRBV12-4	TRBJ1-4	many	TGTGCCAGCAATCGGGACACAATGGAAAAACTGTTTTTT	CASNRDTMEKLFF
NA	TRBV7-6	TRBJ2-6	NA	TGTGCCAGCAGCTTAGCGCCGGCACTCATGGGTACTGGGGCCAACGTCCTGACTTTC	CASSLAPALMGTGANVLTF
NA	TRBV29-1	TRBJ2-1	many	TGCAGCGTTGAACAGGACGGACACTCCTACAATGAGCAGTTCTTC	CSVEQDGHSYNEQFF
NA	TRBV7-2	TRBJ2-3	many	TGTGCCAGCAGCTCGGCCGATAGCACAGATACGCAGTATTTT	CASSSADSTDTQYF
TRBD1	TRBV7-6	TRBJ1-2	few	TGTGCCAGCAGCTTAGCGCGGGACAGGGAATTGGGTTTTTGGGTCTATGGCTACACCTTC	CASSLARDRELGFWVYGYTF
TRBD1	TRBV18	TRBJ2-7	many	TGTGCCAGCTGCCAGACAGGGTACGAGCAGTACTTC	CASCQTGYEQYF
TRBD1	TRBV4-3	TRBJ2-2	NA	TGCGCCAGCAGCCATGTCTGGCAGGGGGCAGGCGGGGAGCTGTTTTTT	CASSHVWQGAGGELFF
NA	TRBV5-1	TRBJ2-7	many	TGCGCCAGCAGCTTGGCGGCGGGGCTGGGGTACGAGCAGTACTTC	CASSLAAGLGYEQYF
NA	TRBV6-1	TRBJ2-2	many	TGTGCCAGCAGTGAAGTGACAGGTAGCATGAACACCGGGGAGCTGTTTTTT	CASSEVTGSMNTGELFF
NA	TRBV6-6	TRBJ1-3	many	TGTGCCACCTCGACAGGAGGAGGAAACACCATATATTTT	CATSTGGGNTIYF
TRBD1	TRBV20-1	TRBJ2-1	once	TGCAGTACTGGACAGGGCGATAATGAGCATTTCTTC	CSTGQGDNEHFF
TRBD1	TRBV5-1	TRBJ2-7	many	TGCGCCAGCAGCGGCCGTTGGGACAGGGGTTTGGACGAGCAGTACTTC	CASSGRWDRGLDEQYF
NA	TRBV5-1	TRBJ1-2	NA	TGCGCCAGCAGCGTGACCGGGGACTATGGCTACACCTTC	CASSVTGDYGYTF
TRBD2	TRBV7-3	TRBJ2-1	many	TGTGCCAGCAGCTTATCTGGGCGGGGGGGTTACAATGAGCAGTTCTTC	CASSLSGRGGYNEQFF
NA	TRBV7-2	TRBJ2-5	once	TGTGCCAGCAGCCCGGGATGGTGCCAAGAGACCCAGTACTTC	CASSPGWCQETQYF
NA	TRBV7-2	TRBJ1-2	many	TGTGCCAGCAGCCCAGACAATAACTATGGCTACACCTTC	CASSPDNNYGYTF
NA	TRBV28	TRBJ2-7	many	TGTGCCAGCAGTAACAGGGTCTACGAGCAGTACTTC	CASSNRVYEQYF
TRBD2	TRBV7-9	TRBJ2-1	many	TGTGCCAGCGACGCCCCGGGACTAGCGGGGGATGAGCAGTTCTTC	CASDAPGLAGDEQFF
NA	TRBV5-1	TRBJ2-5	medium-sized	NA	CASSLRPFGAGETQYF
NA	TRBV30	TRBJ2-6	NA	TGTGCCGAACGGGACTCTGGGGCCAACGTCCTGACTTTC	CAERDSGANVLTF
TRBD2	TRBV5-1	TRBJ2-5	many	TGCGCCAGCAGCTCCGGACTAGCGGGGGGGCGCCAAGAGACCCAGTACTTC	CASSSGLAGGRQETQYF
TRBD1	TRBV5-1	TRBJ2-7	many	TGCGCCAGCAGCTTGGGGACAGGGGGCTCATACGAGCAGTACTTC	CASSLGTGGSYEQYF
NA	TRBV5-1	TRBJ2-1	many	TGCGCCAGCAGCTTGTATCCCTACAATGAGCAGTTCTTC	CASSLYPYNEQFF
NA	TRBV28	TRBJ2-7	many	TGTGCCTCCCATGAAAGGGGGGGCCTCACCTACGAGCAGTACTTC	CASHERGGLTYEQYF
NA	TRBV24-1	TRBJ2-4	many	TGTGCCACCAGTGATTCGGGGGTAGCCAAAAACATTCAGTACTTC	CATSDSGVAKNIQYF
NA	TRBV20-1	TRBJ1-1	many	TGCAGTGCTAGAGATCTGTTGCTATCGAACACTGAAGCTTTCTTT	CSARDLLLSNTEAFF
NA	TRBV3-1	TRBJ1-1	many	TGTGCCAGCAGAGTGGAGGGGGGTGGGAACACTGAAGCTTTCTTT	CASRVEGGGNTEAFF
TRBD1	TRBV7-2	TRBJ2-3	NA	TGTGCCAGCAGCTTAGGGGACAGGAGACACACCGGGGAGCAGTATTTT	CASSLGDRRHTGEQYF
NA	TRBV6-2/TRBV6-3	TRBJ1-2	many	TGTGCCAGCAGTGACTCCAGAGGCGGCTACACCTTC	CASSDSRGGYTF
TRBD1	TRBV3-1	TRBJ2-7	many	TGTGCCAGCAGCCGACCCGGGACAGGTTCCTACGAGCAGTACTTC	CASSRPGTGSYEQYF
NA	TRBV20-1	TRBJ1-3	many	TGCAGTGCCCTAACTGCGCTCTCTGGAAACACCATATATTTT	CSALTALSGNTIYF
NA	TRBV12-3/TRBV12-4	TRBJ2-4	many	TGTGCCAGCAGTTTTGAAGGGGACATTCAGTACTTC	CASSFEGDIQYF
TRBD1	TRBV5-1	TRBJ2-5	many	TGCGCCAGCAGCAACGGGGACAGGGAAGAGACCCAGTACTTC	CASSNGDREETQYF
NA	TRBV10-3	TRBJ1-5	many	TGTGCCATCAGTGGGGGGACGGTTTTCAATCAGCCCCAGCATTTT	CAISGGTVFNQPQHF
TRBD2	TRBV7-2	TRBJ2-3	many	TGTGCCAGCAGCTTAACGGGGTTAGCGGGGCCTAGCACAGATACGCAGTATTTT	CASSLTGLAGPSTDTQYF
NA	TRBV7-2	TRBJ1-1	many	TGTGCCAGCAGAGGTAGCAGCTCGAACACTGAAGCTTTCTTT	CASRGSSSNTEAFF
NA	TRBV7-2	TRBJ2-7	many	TGTGCCAGCAGCCGAGGACAGATGAACGAGCAGTACTTC	CASSRGQMNEQYF
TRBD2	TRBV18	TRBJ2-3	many	TGTGCCAGCTCACCACCAGGACTAGCGGGGGGAGTGGCAGATACGCAGTATTTT	CASSPPGLAGGVADTQYF
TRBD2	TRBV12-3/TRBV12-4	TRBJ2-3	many	TGTGCCAGCACCATATGGGGGGGGGGCACAGATACGCAGTATTTT	CASTIWGGGTDTQYF
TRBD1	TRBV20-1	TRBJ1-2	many	TGCAGTGCTAGGGGGACAGGGCCTATCAACTATGGCTACACCTTC	CSARGTGPINYGYTF
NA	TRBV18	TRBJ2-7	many	TGTGCCAGCTCCCCTAAGGGGGGGCACTCCTACGAGCAGTACTTC	CASSPKGGHSYEQYF